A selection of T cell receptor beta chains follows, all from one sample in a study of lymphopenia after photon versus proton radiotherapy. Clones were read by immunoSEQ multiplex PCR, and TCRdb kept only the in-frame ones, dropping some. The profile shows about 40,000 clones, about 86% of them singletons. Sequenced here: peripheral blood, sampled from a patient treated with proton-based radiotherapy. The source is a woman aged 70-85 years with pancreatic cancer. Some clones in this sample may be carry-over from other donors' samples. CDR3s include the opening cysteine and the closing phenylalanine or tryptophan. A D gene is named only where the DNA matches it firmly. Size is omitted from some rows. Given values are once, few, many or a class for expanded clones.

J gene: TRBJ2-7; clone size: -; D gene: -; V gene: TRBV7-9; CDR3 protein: CASINQGRTASYEQYF; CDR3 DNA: TGTGCCAGCATCAACCAGGGTAGGACAGCCTCCTACGAGCAGTACTTC
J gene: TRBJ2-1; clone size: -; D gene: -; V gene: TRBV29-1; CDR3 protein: CSVALFRSSYNEQFF; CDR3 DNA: TGCAGCGTAGCCCTTTTCAGGAGCTCCTACAATGAGCAGTTCTTC
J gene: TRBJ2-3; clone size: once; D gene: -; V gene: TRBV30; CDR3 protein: CAWGLQGTTGTDTQYF; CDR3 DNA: TGTGCCTGGGGCCTACAGGGCACCACTGGCACAGATACGCAGTATTTT
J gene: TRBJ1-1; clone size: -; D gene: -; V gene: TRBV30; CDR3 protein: CAWSVGGVGTEAFF; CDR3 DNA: TGTGCCTGGAGTGTAGGAGGGGTTGGCACTGAAGCTTTCTTT
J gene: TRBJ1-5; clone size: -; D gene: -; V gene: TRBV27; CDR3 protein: CASSLQGIGNQPQHF; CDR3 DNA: TGTGCCAGCAGTTTACAGGGAATAGGCAATCAGCCCCAGCATTTT
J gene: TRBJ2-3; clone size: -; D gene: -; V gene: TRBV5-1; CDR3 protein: CASSQDPSSTDTQYF; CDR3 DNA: TGCGCCAGCAGCCAGGACCCCTCTAGCACAGATACGCAGTATTTT
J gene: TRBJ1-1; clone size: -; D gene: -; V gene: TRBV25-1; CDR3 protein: CASSESTGRTEAFF; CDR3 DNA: TGTGCCAGCAGTGAATCAACAGGGAGGACTGAAGCTTTCTTT
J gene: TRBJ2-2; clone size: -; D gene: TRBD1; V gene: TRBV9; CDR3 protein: CASTKGQGYTGELFF; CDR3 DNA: TGTGCCAGCACCAAGGGACAGGGCTACACCGGGGAGCTGTTTTTT
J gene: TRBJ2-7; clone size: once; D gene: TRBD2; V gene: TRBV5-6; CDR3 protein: CASSFVLGAGGPDEQYF; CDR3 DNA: TGTGCCAGCAGCTTTGTATTAGGAGCGGGAGGGCCGGACGAGCAGTACTTC
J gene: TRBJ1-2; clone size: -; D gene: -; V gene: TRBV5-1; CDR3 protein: CASGDPEHSNYGYTF; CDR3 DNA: TGCGCCAGCGGGGACCCGGAACACTCTAACTATGGCTACACCTTC
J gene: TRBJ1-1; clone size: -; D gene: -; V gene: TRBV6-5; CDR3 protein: CASSYSRTDTEAFF; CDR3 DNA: TGTGCCAGCAGTTACTCAAGGACAGACACTGAAGCTTTCTTT
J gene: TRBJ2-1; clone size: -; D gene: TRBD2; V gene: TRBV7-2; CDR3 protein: CASSFGGRALNEQFF; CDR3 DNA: TGTGCCAGCAGCTTCGGCGGGAGGGCCCTCAATGAGCAGTTCTTC
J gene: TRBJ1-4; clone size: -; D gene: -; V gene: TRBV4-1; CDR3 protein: CASSPGQGPTNEKLFF; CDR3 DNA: TGCGCCAGCAGCCCTGGCCAGGGCCCAACTAATGAAAAACTGTTTTTT
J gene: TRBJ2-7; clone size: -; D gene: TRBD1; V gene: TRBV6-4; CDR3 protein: CASSPHRPGQTYEQYF; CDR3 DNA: TGTGCCAGCAGTCCACATAGACCGGGACAGACCTACGAGCAGTACTTC